This TCR beta chain was recovered during a study of blood T cells in healthy people across ages. Combining a sample-barcoded 5' primer with a J-beta primer mix, a second PCR ran for about 7 to 12 cycles. Each CDR3 protein is one row after TCRdb ran MiXCR on the 5' RACE reads. Altogether roughly 730,000 distinct CDR3 sequences are present, roughly 50% being singletons, with the ten largest covering around 24%. The ends lost 5 bases at V and 3 bases at J; junction bases unmatched: 3. The CDR3 is 13 amino acids. Per the germline V gene, CDR1 is DFQATT and CDR2 is SNEGSKA (reference sequence). The clonotype originates from a man aged 35-49 years in good health. Sequencing was done on a sample of blood. The chain links TRBV20-1 to TRBJ1-2; TRBD1 agrees at 10 bases. The CDR3 coding sequence is TGCAGTGCTTGGGACAGGGGAGACTATGGCTACACCTTC. Its protein is CSAWDRGDYGYTF.